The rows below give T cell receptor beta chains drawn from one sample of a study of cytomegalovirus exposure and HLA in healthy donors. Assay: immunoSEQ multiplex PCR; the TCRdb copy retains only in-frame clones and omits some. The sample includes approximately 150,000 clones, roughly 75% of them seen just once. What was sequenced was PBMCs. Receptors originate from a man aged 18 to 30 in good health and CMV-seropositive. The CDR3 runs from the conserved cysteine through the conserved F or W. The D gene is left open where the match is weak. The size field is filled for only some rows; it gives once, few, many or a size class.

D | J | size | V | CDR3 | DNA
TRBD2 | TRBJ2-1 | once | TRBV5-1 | CATRGPSLAGVNEQFF | TGCGCCACCCGAGGACCATCACTAGCGGGAGTGAATGAGCAGTTCTTC
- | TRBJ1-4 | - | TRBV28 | CASSLESGVVQKLFF | TGTGCCAGCAGTTTAGAATCAGGGGTCGTGCAAAAACTGTTTTTT
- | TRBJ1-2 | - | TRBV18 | CASSPPPGDGYGYTF | TGTGCCAGCTCACCACCGCCAGGGGATGGGTATGGCTACACCTTC
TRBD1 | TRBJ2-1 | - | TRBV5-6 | CASSQRQGSGNEQFF | TGTGCCAGCAGCCAACGACAGGGGTCCGGGAATGAGCAGTTCTTC
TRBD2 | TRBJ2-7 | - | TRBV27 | CASSLIAGAYEQYF | TGTGCCAGCAGTTTAATAGCGGGGGCCTACGAGCAGTACTTC
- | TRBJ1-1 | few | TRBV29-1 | CSVGRGNTEAFF | TGCAGCGTAGGACGGGGGAACACTGAAGCTTTCTTT
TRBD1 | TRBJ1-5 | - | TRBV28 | CASSSDRGLVQPQHF | TGTGCCAGCAGTTCGGACAGGGGGCTGGTTCAGCCCCAGCATTTT
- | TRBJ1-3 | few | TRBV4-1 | CASSPRSSGNTIYF | TGCGCCAGCAGCCCTAGATCCTCTGGAAACACCATATATTTT
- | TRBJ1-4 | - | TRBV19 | CASSNPGRNEKLFF | TGTGCCAGTAGTAACCCTGGCAGAAATGAAAAACTGTTTTTT
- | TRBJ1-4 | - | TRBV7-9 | CASTRDIEKLFF | TGTGCCAGCACCCGGGACATTGAAAAACTGTTTTTT
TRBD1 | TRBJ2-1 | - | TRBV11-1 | CASSPIPGTGSNEQFF | TGTGCCAGCAGCCCTATACCCGGGACAGGGTCCAATGAGCAGTTCTTC
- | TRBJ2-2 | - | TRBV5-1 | CASTNRGLLNTGELFF | TGCGCCAGCACCAACCGGGGACTCCTGAACACCGGGGAGCTGTTTTTT
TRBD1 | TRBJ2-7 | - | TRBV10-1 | CATQKDRTHEQYF | TGCGCCACCCAAAAGGACAGGACCCACGAGCAGTACTTC
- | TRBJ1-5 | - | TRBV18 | CASSPIAGVNQPQHF | TGTGCCAGCTCACCAATCGCAGGGGTAAATCAGCCCCAGCATTTT
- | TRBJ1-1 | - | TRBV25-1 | CASSEWEYTEAFF | TGTGCCAGCAGTGAATGGGAGTACACTGAAGCTTTCTTT
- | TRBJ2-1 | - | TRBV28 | CASSLPPVYNEQFF | TGTGCCAGCAGTTTACCCCCAGTCTACAATGAGCAGTTCTTC
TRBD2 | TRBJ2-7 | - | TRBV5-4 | CASSSVAGGVFYEQYF | TGTGCCAGCAGCTCCGTAGCGGGAGGAGTTTTCTACGAGCAGTACTTC
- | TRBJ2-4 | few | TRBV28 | CASTPGGTRAGIQYF | TGTGCCAGCACCCCTGGCGGGACTCGGGCTGGGATTCAGTACTTC
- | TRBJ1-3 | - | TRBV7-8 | CASSPRGTTGNTIYF | TGTGCCAGCAGCCCTAGGGGGACCACTGGAAACACCATATATTTT
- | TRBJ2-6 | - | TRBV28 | CASSSFQTRSGANVLTF | TGTGCCAGCAGTTCATTCCAGACTCGCTCTGGGGCCAACGTCCTGACTTTC
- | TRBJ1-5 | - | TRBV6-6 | CASSSGANQPQHF | TGTGCCAGCAGTTCAGGGGCTAATCAGCCCCAGCATTTT
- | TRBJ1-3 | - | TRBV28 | CASRSADGAGNTIYF | TGTGCCAGCAGGAGCGCCGATGGGGCAGGAAACACCATATATTTT
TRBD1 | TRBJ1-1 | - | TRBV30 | CAWRYRGSEAFF | TGTGCCTGGAGGTACAGGGGGTCTGAAGCTTTCTTT
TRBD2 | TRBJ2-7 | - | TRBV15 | CATSRALGLAGSSYEQYF | TGTGCCACCAGCAGAGCTTTGGGACTAGCGGGGAGCTCCTACGAGCAGTACTTC
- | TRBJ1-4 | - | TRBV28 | CASSSTERANEKLFF | TGTGCCAGCAGTTCGACCGAGAGGGCTAATGAAAAACTGTTTTTT
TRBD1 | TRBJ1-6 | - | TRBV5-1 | CASSLNKGTGIRALHF | TGCGCCAGCAGCTTGAATAAGGGGACAGGGATTCGAGCCCTCCACTTT
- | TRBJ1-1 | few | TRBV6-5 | CASSYHGTLMNTEAFF | TGTGCCAGCAGTTACCATGGGACACTGATGAACACTGAAGCTTTCTTT
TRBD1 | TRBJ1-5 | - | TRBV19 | CASSRLGQGRNLYSNQPQHF | TGTGCCAGTAGTCGCCTCGGACAGGGGAGAAATCTATATAGCAATCAGCCCCAGCATTTT
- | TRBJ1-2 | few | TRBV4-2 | CASSQVGTGADYGYTF | TGTGCCAGCAGCCAAGTCGGAACTGGGGCCGACTATGGCTACACCTTC
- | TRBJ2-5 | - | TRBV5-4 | CASSQSAGGVQETQYF | TGTGCCAGCAGCCAATCGGCGGGCGGCGTCCAAGAGACCCAGTACTTC
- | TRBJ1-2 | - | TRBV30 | CAWSGFGGRYGYTF | TGTGCCTGGAGTGGGTTCGGGGGAAGGTATGGCTACACCTTC
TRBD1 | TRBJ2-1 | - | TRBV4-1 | CASSRGTGGTYNEQFF | TGCGCCAGCAGCCGAGGGACAGGGGGTACATACAATGAGCAGTTCTTC
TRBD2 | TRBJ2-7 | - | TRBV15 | CATSRSGTSGAYEQYF | TGTGCCACCAGCAGGAGTGGGACTAGCGGGGCCTACGAGCAGTACTTC
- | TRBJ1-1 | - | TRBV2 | CASSEARGGTEAFF | TGTGCCAGCAGTGAAGCCCGCGGGGGGACTGAAGCTTTCTTT
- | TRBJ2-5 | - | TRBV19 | CASSPPAGRMETQYF | TGTGCCAGTAGCCCCCCGGCGGGAAGGATGGAGACCCAGTACTTC
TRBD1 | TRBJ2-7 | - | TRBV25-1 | CASSGRTGAVEQYF | TGTGCCAGCAGTGGAAGGACAGGGGCGGTCGAGCAGTACTTC
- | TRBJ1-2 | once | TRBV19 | CASTIGGRDDGYTF | TGTGCCAGTACCATAGGGGGACGGGATGATGGCTACACCTTC
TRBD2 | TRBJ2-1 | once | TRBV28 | CASSRPTSASYNEQFF | TGTGCCAGCAGCCGCCCCACTAGCGCAAGCTACAATGAGCAGTTCTTC
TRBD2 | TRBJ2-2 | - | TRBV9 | CASSAGGERDATRGELFF | TGTGCCAGCAGCGCCGGGGGGGAGCGGGACGCCACCAGGGGGGAGCTGTTTTTT
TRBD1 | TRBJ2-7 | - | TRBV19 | CASSRDPGTGSEEQYF | TGTGCCAGTAGTCGGGACCCCGGGACAGGGTCCGAAGAGCAGTACTTC
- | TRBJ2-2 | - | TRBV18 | CASSWSGTNTGELFF | TGTGCCAGCTCATGGTCCGGGACAAACACCGGGGAGCTGTTTTTT
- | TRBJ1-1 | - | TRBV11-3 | CASSMGLTEAFF | TGTGCCAGCAGCATGGGGCTGACTGAAGCTTTCTTT
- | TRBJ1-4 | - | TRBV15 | CATSIAGEFPNEKLFF | TGTGCCACCAGCATTGCCGGGGAGTTCCCTAATGAAAAACTGTTTTTT
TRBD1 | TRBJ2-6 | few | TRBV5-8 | CASRIGQGKLSGANVLTF | TGTGCCAGCAGGATAGGACAGGGGAAACTCTCTGGGGCCAACGTCCTGACTTTC